This T cell receptor beta chain was captured by sequencing in a study of cytomegalovirus exposure and HLA in healthy donors. In the case of this clone: Its antigen is still unknown.

General study findings and limits: The authors later found TCR association rates varying by HLA locus, with DRB1 most and HLA-C fewest.

The PCR had 60 Vbeta and 13 Jbeta primers. Sequenced by immunoSEQ multiplex PCR; TCRdb stores in-frame clones only, minus some. The specimen's table records under 130,000 clones. Germline CDR1 reads LNHNV; CDR2 reads YYDKDF (reference sequence). The ends lost 8 bases at V and 5 bases at J; junction bases unmatched: 15. This CDR3 region has 16 residues. What was sequenced was PBMCs. V usage is TRBV15 and J usage is TRBJ2-5; the match to TRBD2 covers 9 bases. This receptor was identified in a man in his fifties in good health and CMV-seronegative. In DNA form, the CDR3 reads TGTGCCACCGCCTCGGGAGGCGGGAGGGCCGGGGAGACCCAGTACTTC. It translates to CATASGGGRAGETQYF.